These T cell receptor beta chains were read from a single sample in a study of T cell responses to AZD1222 COVID-19 vaccine. The protocol was immunoSEQ multiplex PCR, while the TCRdb copy is restricted to in-frame clones and leaves out a portion. The sample gives 100,000 to 150,000 clones, roughly 92% of which show up once; about 1.1% is in the top ten. The sequencing used peripheral blood, collected 28 days after the second AZD1222 dose. These receptors all stem from an adult who received the AZD1222 COVID-19 vaccine. CDR3s include the opening cysteine and the closing phenylalanine or tryptophan. Fields, in order: V gene, J gene, clone size, D gene, CDR3 protein, CDR3 DNA. D genes are given only for firm matches. Only some rows state a clone size, as once, few, many or a class for expanded clones.

>TRBV9|TRBJ2-7|NA|TRBD1
CASSPHGTGGHEQYF
TGTGCCAGCAGCCCGCACGGGACAGGGGGCCACGAGCAGTACTTC
>TRBV7-5|TRBJ2-1|NA|NA
CVRSLREQGTYNEQFF
TGTGTCAGAAGCCTGCGAGAACAGGGGACCTACAATGAGCAGTTCTTC
>TRBV7-2|TRBJ2-5|NA|NA
CASSKLPSSLRQETQYF
TGTGCCAGCAGCAAGCTGCCGAGCAGCCTGAGGCAAGAGACCCAGTACTTC
>TRBV7-9|TRBJ1-2|NA|NA
CASSPHGAFYGYTF
TGTGCCAGCAGCCCCCACGGGGCCTTCTATGGCTACACCTTC
>TRBV18|TRBJ2-2|NA|NA
CASSPLRAGELFF
TGTGCCAGCTCACCATTGCGGGCCGGGGAGCTGTTTTTT
>TRBV18|TRBJ1-1|NA|TRBD1
CASLTKPQGAREAFF
TGTGCCAGTCTCACCAAGCCTCAGGGGGCGAGGGAAGCTTTCTTT
>TRBV25-1|TRBJ2-1|NA|NA
CASSDNLGVDEQFF
TGTGCCAGCAGTGATAATTTAGGGGTGGATGAGCAGTTCTTC
>TRBV10-3|TRBJ1-3|NA|NA
CAISGGDTIYF
TGTGCCATCAGTGGAGGGGACACCATATATTTT
>TRBV4-3|TRBJ2-7|NA|TRBD1
CASSQGTGYEQYF
TGCGCCAGCAGCCAAGGGACAGGCTACGAGCAGTACTTC
>TRBV5-1|TRBJ1-4|few|TRBD1
CASSKATGATNEKLFF
TGCGCCAGCAGCAAGGCGACAGGGGCAACTAATGAAAAACTGTTTTTT
>TRBV30|TRBJ2-2|NA|TRBD1
CAWRGQPNTGELFF
TGTGCCTGGAGGGGACAGCCGAACACCGGGGAGCTGTTTTTT